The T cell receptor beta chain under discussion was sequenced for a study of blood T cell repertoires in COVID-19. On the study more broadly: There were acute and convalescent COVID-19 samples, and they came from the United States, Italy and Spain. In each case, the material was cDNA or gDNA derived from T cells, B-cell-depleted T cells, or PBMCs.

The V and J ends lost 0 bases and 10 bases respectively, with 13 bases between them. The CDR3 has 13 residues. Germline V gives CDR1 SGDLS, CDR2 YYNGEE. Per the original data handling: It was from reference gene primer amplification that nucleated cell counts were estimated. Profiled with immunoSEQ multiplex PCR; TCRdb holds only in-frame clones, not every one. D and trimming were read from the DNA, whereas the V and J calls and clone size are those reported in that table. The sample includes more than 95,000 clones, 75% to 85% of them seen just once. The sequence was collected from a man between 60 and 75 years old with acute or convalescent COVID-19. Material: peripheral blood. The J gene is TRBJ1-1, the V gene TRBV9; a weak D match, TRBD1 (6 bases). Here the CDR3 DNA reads TGTGCCAGCAGCGTAGGGGGGCTAGGTGGAGCTTTCTTT. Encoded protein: CASSVGGLGGAFF.